The 31 T cell receptor beta chains given below trace back to one sample, sequenced in a study of early T cells in non-severe SARS-CoV-2 infection. One entry per CDR3 protein results from TCRdb running MiXCR on the 5' RACE reads. The data show some 31,000 distinct CDR3 sequences, approximately 6% seen once. The specimen was whole blood. All receptors come from an adult who was a healthcare worker with PCR-confirmed SARS-CoV-2 infection or an uninfected control (not recorded which).

There are a few counts of this clonotype. This chain connects TRBV29-1 to TRBJ2-1; TRBD1 aligns across 9 bases. Germline CDR1 SQVTM, CDR2 ANQGSEA. The CDR3 runs to 16 residues. Trimming removed 4 bases from V and 6 bases from J; junction bases left unmatched: 13. This CDR3 reads CSVGRAGDRASNEQFF. The CDR3 nucleotides are TGCAGCGTTGGCCGGGCGGGGGACAGGGCGTCCAATGAGCAGTTCTTC.

This clonotype was detected ten times or more. The CDR3: CASSYTPATLETQYF. In DNA form, the CDR3 reads TGTGCCAGCAGTTACACCCCTGCGACCCTAGAGACCCAGTACTTC. The chain carries TRBV6-5 and TRBJ2-5; D is uncertain. The CDR3 sequence is 15 residues long. V lost 2 bases to trimming and J lost 4 bases, with 14 bases between them. CDR1 is MNHEY and CDR2 is SVGAGI in the germline V gene.

This clonotype appeared many times. V and J are TRBV13 and TRBJ1-2, with D possibly being TRBD1 (5 bases). With 2 bases removed from V and 2 bases from J, the gap between germline ends came to 12 bases. There are 15 residues in the CDR3. Germline V gene lookup returns CDR1 PRHDT and CDR2 FYEKMQ (reference sequence). The CDR3 spells CASSLLGVTNYGYTF. CDR3 sequence (DNA): TGTGCCAGCAGCTTACTGGGGGTGACAAACTATGGCTACACCTTC.

This clonotype was detected ten times or more. V is TRBV5-1 and J is TRBJ2-6; the D gene is possibly TRBD1 (5 bases). Germline V lookup: CDR1 SGHRS, CDR2 YFSETQ. The CDR3 has 17 amino acids. V lost 3 bases and J 1 base, leaving 14 bases between the germline ends. The CDR3 here is CASSSTVPTSGANVLTF. CDR3 nucleotide sequence: TGCGCCAGCAGCTCGACAGTACCGACTTCTGGGGCCAACGTCCTGACTTTC.

This clonotype was found many times. The chain combines TRBV7-6 with TRBJ1-2; 10 nucleotides line up with TRBD1. Germline assignment: CDR1 SGHVS and CDR2 FNYEAQ. This CDR3 region has 13 residues. J lost 8 bases, V lost 5 bases, and 5 bases had no gene match. CDR3 DNA: TGTGCCAGCAGCCACGGGACAGGGGAAGGCTACACCTTC. Encoded protein: CASSHGTGEGYTF.

There are a few counts of this clonotype. The chain has TRBV7-2 and TRBJ2-1, with 9 bases lining up with TRBD2. Germline CDR1 SGHTA, CDR2 FQGNSA. With 0 bases clipped from V and 4 bases from J, the junction kept 7 bases outside the gene matches. CDR3 size: 17 residues. The CDR3 nucleotides are TGTGCCAGCAGCTTAGCCCCTAGCGGGATTCTATACAATGAGCAGTTCTTC. Its translation: CASSLAPSGILYNEQFF. The full variable domain, rest sourced from reference TRBV7-2 and TRBJ2-1, is GAGVSQSPSNKVTEKGKDVELRCDPISGHTALYWYRQSLGQGLEFLIYFQGNSAPDKSGLPSDRFSAERTGGSVSTLTIQRTQQEDSAVYLCASSLAPSGILYNEQFFGPGTRLTVL.

The table lists this clonotype with a few counts. Sequence at one end of the junction differs from germline and may be a read error. J is TRBJ1-4 and V is TRBV20-1; D is possibly TRBD1 (5 bases). This CDR3 contains 11 residues. CDR1 is DFQATT, CDR2 SNEGSKA, per germline (reference sequence). CDR3 loop: CSARDSRDPLF. The DNA of the CDR3 is TGCAGTGCTAGAGATTCCAGGGACCCGCTTTTT.

This clonotype was recorded at least ten times. V gene TRBV11-2 combines with J gene TRBJ2-1; D gene ambiguous. The CDR3 is 11 residues long. Trimming cost V 10 bases and J 8 bases, with 12 bases left between them. CDR1 is SGHAT and CDR2 is FQNNGV in the germline V gene. CDR3 loop: CATAGSDEQFF. For the CDR3, the DNA is TGTGCCACCGCAGGATCCGATGAGCAGTTCTTC.

This clonotype was detected ten times or more. The chain recombines TRBV20-1 with TRBJ1-2; 7 bases fit TRBD1. The germline V gene encodes CDR1 DFQATT and CDR2 SNEGSKA (reference sequence). The CDR3 is made up of 13 amino acids. V dropped 3 bases and J dropped 2; count of bases not matched to a gene: 3. The CDR3 spells CSARAGGNYGYTF. CDR3 nucleotide sequence: TGCAGTGCTAGGGCAGGGGGGAACTATGGCTACACCTTC.

On this clonotype: A much larger clone is a single base away; this may be a read error. The chain couples TRBV12-3 or TRBV12-4 to TRBJ2-3, with 7 bases lining up with TRBD2. This CDR3 has 13 residues. The CDR3 DNA sequence: TGTGCCAGCAGAGCGGGACTTGCAGATACGAAGTATTTT. Amino acid sequence: CASRAGLADTKYF.

J is TRBJ2-2 and V is TRBV5-6; D could derive from TRBD1 or TRBD2 (5 bases each). Between the trimmed V and J ends, which lost 4 bases and 7 bases, there was a span of 14 bases. Germline V gene data show CDR1 as SGHDT and CDR2 as YYEEEE. This CDR3 has 14 residues. The CDR3 nucleotides read TGTGCCAGCAGCCTCTGGGGGTCTAACGGGGAGCTGTTTTTT. Translating it yields CASSLWGSNGELFF.

This clonotype was seen at least ten times. V is TRBV27 and J is TRBJ2-3; D ambiguous. Germline lookup yields CDR1 MNHEY and CDR2 SMNVEV (reference sequence). Trimming took 4 bases from V and 6 from J, leaving 8 bases between them. CDR3 length: 12 amino acids. CDR3 residues: CASSSVWDTQYF. The CDR3 DNA reads TGTGCCAGCAGTTCAGTCTGGGATACGCAGTATTTT.

This clonotype was recorded many times. The chain recombines TRBV2 with TRBJ1-4, with a weak D call TRBD1 (5 bases). Looked up from germline, CDR1 is SNHLY and CDR2 is FYNNEI. The CDR3 extends over 16 amino acids. The V end lost 4 bases, the J end lost 4 bases, and 16 bases lay between the germline ends. DNA of the CDR3: TGTGCCAGCAGTGGAATTTCGACAGATAATAATGAAAAACTGTTTTTT. It translates to CASSGISTDNNEKLFF.

This clonotype was picked up many times. This chain uses TRBV5-1 with TRBJ1-5; the D is unclear. The CDR3 length is 13 residues. Germline V gene sequence: CDR1 SGHRS, CDR2 YFSETQ. V lost 0 bases and J lost 4, with 5 bases in between. For the CDR3, the DNA is TGCGCCAGCAGCTTGGATCCGAATCAGCCCCAGCATTTT. Translating it yields CASSLDPNQPQHF.

This clonotype has at least ten counts. The chain links TRBV27 to TRBJ2-7; 7 bases align to TRBD1. The J segment lost 3 bases and the V segment lost 6 bases, leaving 5 bases of the junction unmatched. The CDR3 has 13 amino acids. Germline CDR1 and CDR2: MNHEY and SMNVEV (reference sequence). CDR3 DNA sequence: TGTGCCAGCAGATATCGACAGGGCTACGAGCAGTACGTC. It is translated as CASRYRQGYEQYV.

The chain couples TRBV20-1 to TRBJ2-3; possibly TRBD1 for D (6 bases). Per the germline V gene, CDR1 is DFQATT and CDR2 is SNEGSKA (reference sequence). Trimming removed 3 bases from V and 5 bases from J, with 21 bases in between. This CDR3 contains 16 residues. The CDR3 is CSASTRDTGWGDTQYF. Written as DNA, the CDR3 is TGCAGTGCTAGCACCCGGGACACGGGGTGGGGAGATACGCAGTATTTT.

This clonotype turned up a few times. J is TRBJ2-3 and V is TRBV27; D remains unclear. From germline, CDR1 is MNHEY and CDR2 SMNVEV (reference sequence). Trimming pared 2 bases from V and 3 bases from J, leaving 18 bases between. The CDR3 covers 17 residues. In DNA, the CDR3 is TGTGCCAGCAGTTTAACCCCCACTTCGGGTAGAACAGATACGCAGTATTTT. As protein: CASSLTPTSGRTDTQYF.

Only a few counts were recorded for this clonotype. The V and J genes are TRBV4-2 and TRBJ2-5, with a possible D match to TRBD1 (6 bases). Germline V gene sequence: CDR1 LGHNA, CDR2 YNFKEQ. With 1 base removed from V and 1 base from J, the gap between germline ends came to 10 bases. CDR3 size: 15 residues. For the CDR3, the DNA is TGTGCCAGCAGCCAAGGGCCAGGGGTCCAAGAGACCCAGTACTTC. Its protein product is CASSQGPGVQETQYF.

This clonotype appeared a few times. V is TRBV20-1 and J is TRBJ2-3, with TRBD2 identical over 7 bases. The CDR3 is 15 residues long. The trim removed 2 bases at V and 2 bases at J, leaving 7 bases unmatched. The germline V gene encodes CDR1 DFQATT and CDR2 SNEGSKA (reference sequence). The DNA of the CDR3 is TGCAGTGCTAGACCCATAGCGGGTCTCACAGATACGCAGTATTTT. Its translation is CSARPIAGLTDTQYF.

This clonotype was seen repeatedly, ten times or more. DNA of the CDR3: TGTGCCAGCAGCTCGCTCGCTTGGCTAGCCGACGAGCAGTTCTTC. Amino acids: CASSSLAWLADEQFF. The V call is TRBV11-2, the J call TRBJ2-1, with TRBD2 as a possible D gene (5 bases). Looked up from germline, CDR1 is SGHAT and CDR2 is FQNNGV. CDR3 length: 15 amino acids. V lost 4 bases and J 10 bases, leaving 20 bases between the germline ends. Supplemented by reference TRBV11-2 and TRBJ2-1, the full variable domain reads EAGVAQSPRYKIIEKRQSVAFWCNPISGHATLYWYQQILGQGPKLLIQFQNNGVVDDSQLPKDRFSAERLKGVDSTLKIQPAKLEDSAVYLCASSSLAWLADEQFFGPGTRLTVL.

At least ten counts were recorded for this clonotype. The gene calls are TRBV20-1 and TRBJ2-4; unclear D gene. The CDR3 length is 14 residues. From germline, CDR1 is DFQATT and CDR2 SNEGSKA (reference sequence). The V end lost 6 bases, the J end lost 3 bases, and 15 bases lay between the germline ends. DNA for the CDR3: TGCAGTGCCATGACACCCTCAGGCAAAAACATTCAGTACTTC. Translated: CSAMTPSGKNIQYF.

This clonotype was recorded at least ten times. The gene calls are TRBV13 and TRBJ2-7; D tentatively fits TRBD1 or TRBD2 (7 bases each). Germline CDR1 and CDR2: PRHDT and FYEKMQ (reference sequence). The CDR3 contains 14 residues. V lost 5 bases and J lost 0, with 11 bases in between. CDR3 DNA sequence: TGTGCCAGCAGCCAGGGGGGGATCTCCTACGAGCAGTACTTC. This gives the protein CASSQGGISYEQYF.

The V and J genes are TRBV28 and TRBJ2-7, with D perhaps matching TRBD1 (6 bases). Germline V gives CDR1 MDHEN, CDR2 SYDVKM. This CDR3 contains 12 residues. V was pared by 5 bases and J by 3 bases, with 8 bases between. The CDR3 nucleotides read TGTGCCAGCAGTGCACAGGGCTACGAGCAGTACTTC. Translated: CASSAQGYEQYF. Filled out from reference TRBV28 and TRBJ2-7, the complete variable domain reads DVKVTQSSRYLVKRTGEKVFLECVQDMDHENMFWYRQDPGLGLRLIYFSYDVKMKEKGDIPEGYSVSREKKERFSLILESASTNQTSMYLCASSAQGYEQYFGPGTRLTVT.

The sample holds a few counts of this clonotype. V is TRBV20-1 and J is TRBJ2-7, with TRBD2 identical over 13 bases. After removal of 6 bases from V and 0 bases from J, the junction contained 11 bases not matched to a gene. There are 17 residues in the CDR3. From germline, CDR1 is DFQATT and CDR2 SNEGSKA (reference sequence). The CDR3 DNA sequence: TGCAGTGCCCCACTAGCGGGAGGGCTCCTAAGCTCCTACGAGCAGTACTTC. Translated: CSAPLAGGLLSSYEQYF.

Within the sample, this clonotype is medium-sized. This sequence joins TRBV6-1 and TRBJ1-3; D uncertain. V was clipped by 1 base and J by 9 bases, with 4 bases between them. The CDR3 extends over 11 amino acids. Germline values: CDR1 MNHNS, CDR2 SASEGT. The CDR3 sequence: CASSEGGTIYF. The CDR3, as DNA: TGTGCCAGCAGTGAAGGGGGCACCATATATTTT.

V usage is TRBV29-1 and J usage is TRBJ1-1; D is perhaps TRBD1 (6 bases). This CDR3 is built from 13 residues. The germline gives CDR1 SQVTM, CDR2 ANQGSEA. The V and J ends lost 6 bases and 6 bases respectively, with 17 bases between them. DNA of the CDR3: TGCAGCGTCCGTAAGGACAGAAGTGCTGAAGCTTTCTTT. Its protein product is CSVRKDRSAEAFF.

Details on this clonotype: One base away lies a much larger clone, so this may be a sequencing read error. The chain carries TRBV29-1 and TRBJ2-1; a possible D gene is TRBD2 (9 bases). V lost 2 bases and J 4 bases, leaving 27 bases between the germline ends. The CDR3 contains 19 residues. CDR1 and CDR2 (germline): SQVTM, ANQGSEA. CDR3 nucleotides: TGCAGCGTTGAAACAGGGGGATGGCGTAGCGGGAGAGTTTACAATGAGCAGTTCTTC. Its protein product is CSVETGGWRSGRVYNEQFF.

This clonotype was found many times. The rearrangement links TRBV7-9 to TRBJ2-3; no definite D call. The germline V gene encodes CDR1 SEHNR and CDR2 FQNEAQ (reference sequence). The CDR3 is made up of 14 amino acids. The V end lost 5 bases, the J end lost 4 bases, and 13 bases lay between the germline ends. CDR3 in amino acids: CASSANSVSDTQYF. The CDR3 DNA sequence: TGTGCCAGCAGCGCAAACAGTGTTTCAGATACGCAGTATTTT. The full variable domain, rest sourced from reference TRBV7-9 and TRBJ2-3, is DTGVSQNPRHKITKRGQNVTFRCDPISEHNRLYWYRQTLGQGPEFLTYFQNEAQLEKSRLLSDRFSAERPKGSFSTLEIQRTEQGDSAMYLCASSANSVSDTQYFGPGTRLTVL.

This clonotype was seen at least ten times. The rearrangement joins TRBV12-3 or TRBV12-4 to TRBJ1-1; D call uncertain. This CDR3 is 13 amino acids long. V shed 6 bases and J shed 4 bases, with 12 bases lying between them. CDR3 sequence: CASSPARGTEAFF. The CDR3 nucleotides read TGTGCCAGCAGCCCGGCCCGTGGCACTGAAGCTTTCTTT.

This clonotype was seen at least ten times. The genes are TRBV20-1 and TRBJ2-5; D gene uncertain. Trimming stripped 4 bases from V and 5 bases from J, with 5 bases between. Per the germline V gene, CDR1 is DFQATT and CDR2 is SNEGSKA (reference sequence). The CDR3 is made up of 10 amino acids. CDR3: CSATGETQYF. The CDR3 bases are TGCAGTGCTACCGGGGAGACCCAGTACTTC.

This clonotype was detected many times. This chain links TRBV11-2 with TRBJ2-5, with TRBD2 matching 9 bases. This CDR3 is built from 16 residues. J lost 5 bases, V lost 5 bases, and 12 bases had no gene match. In germline, CDR1 is SGHAT, CDR2 FQNNGV. CDR3: CASSQVWTSELETQYF. As DNA, the CDR3 is TGTGCCAGCAGCCAAGTGTGGACTAGCGAATTGGAGACCCAGTACTTC. The entire variable domain, with the rest obtained from reference TRBV11-2 and TRBJ2-5, is as follows: EAGVAQSPRYKIIEKRQSVAFWCNPISGHATLYWYQQILGQGPKLLIQFQNNGVVDDSQLPKDRFSAERLKGVDSTLKIQPAKLEDSAVYLCASSQVWTSELETQYFGPGTRLLVL.